These 23 T cell receptor beta chains came from one sample sequenced in a study of shared clonotypes between healthy human individuals. TCRdb's table, derived via immunoSEQ multiplex PCR, lists solely in-frame clones and lacks some. The sample holds around 2.1 million clones, more than 90% seen once. Sample: naive CD4+ T cells sorted from blood. Subset given: CD45RA+ positively selected. The receptors come from a man aged 18 to 29 in good health.

The J gene is TRBJ2-1, the V gene TRBV29-1, with 7 positions matching TRBD2. Germline lookup yields CDR1 SQVTM and CDR2 ANQGSEA. The CDR3 has 15 amino acids. V shed 3 bases, J shed 0 bases, and the junction held 5 bases outside the gene matches. CDR3 bases: TGCAGCGTTGAGGGCGGGAGTGGCTCCTACAATGAGCAGTTCTTC. Translation gives CSVEGGSGSYNEQFF.

Notes on this clone: The same CDR3 is also encoded by other DNA sequences in this sample. The genes are TRBV6-6 and TRBJ2-7, with D unclear. The CDR3 spans 13 residues. The germline V and J ends were trimmed by 5 bases and 1 base, with 9 bases remaining between them. Germline assignment: CDR1 MNHNY and CDR2 SVGAGI (reference sequence). CDR3 in amino acids: CASSPPGSYEQYF. DNA for the CDR3: TGTGCCAGCAGTCCCCCGGGTTCCTACGAGCAGTACTTC.

The chain has TRBV5-1 and TRBJ2-7; D remains unclear. The length of the CDR3 is 14 residues. Germline loops: CDR1 SGHRS, CDR2 YFSETQ. V dropped 3 bases and J dropped 5 bases, with 15 bases sitting between them. CDR3 residues: CASSSFLETDEQYF. Here the CDR3 DNA reads TGCGCCAGCAGCTCTTTCCTCGAAACGGACGAGCAGTACTTC. Complete variable domain (other parts from reference TRBV5-1 and TRBJ2-7): KAGVTQTPRYLIKTRGQQVTLSCSPISGHRSVSWYQQTPGQGLQFLFEYFSETQRNKGNFPGRFSGRQFSNSRSEMNVSTLELGDSALYLCASSSFLETDEQYFGPGTRLTVT.

This clone was counted a single time. The J gene is TRBJ2-5, the V gene TRBV6-5; possibly TRBD1 for D (5 bases). The V gene's germline CDR1 is MNHEY and CDR2 SVGAGI. V lost 6 bases and J lost 4, with 12 bases in between. The CDR3 contains 13 residues. The CDR3 region is CASRTVIGETQYF. The CDR3 bases are TGTGCCAGCAGGACAGTGATCGGAGAGACCCAGTACTTC.

This chain joins TRBV5-1 and TRBJ2-7; D assignment may be TRBD1 or TRBD2 (6 bases each). Germline CDR1 and CDR2: SGHRS and YFSETQ. This CDR3 is 14 amino acids long. V lost 0 bases, J lost 6 bases, and 13 bases lay in between. The CDR3 is CASSLEGGPSEQYF. Here the CDR3 DNA reads TGCGCCAGCAGCTTGGAGGGGGGCCCGAGCGAGCAGTACTTC. Full variable domain (rest looked up from reference TRBV5-1 and TRBJ2-7): KAGVTQTPRYLIKTRGQQVTLSCSPISGHRSVSWYQQTPGQGLQFLFEYFSETQRNKGNFPGRFSGRQFSNSRSEMNVSTLELGDSALYLCASSLEGGPSEQYFGPGTRLTVT.

This chain links TRBV4-1 with TRBJ2-5; 11 bases are shared with TRBD2. V lost 0 bases, J lost 4 bases, and 10 bases stayed unmatched. The CDR3 runs to 18 residues. The germline gives CDR1 MGHRA, CDR2 YSYEKL. The CDR3 DNA sequence: TGCGCCAGCAGCCAAGATGCGAATAGCGGGAGGGCGGGAGAGACCCAGTACTTC. Residues: CASSQDANSGRAGETQYF.

V and J are TRBV6-1 and TRBJ1-1; D remains unclear. The CDR3 length is 13 residues. Germline V gene data show CDR1 as MNHNS and CDR2 as SASEGT. Trimming left V 7 bases short and J 2 bases short, with 11 bases between. CDR3 bases: TGTGCCAGCACTAGAATAGGCAACACTGAAGCTTTCTTT. This translates into CASTRIGNTEAFF.

This chain joins TRBV5-1 and TRBJ2-3; TRBD2 matches 13 bases. The CDR3 consists of 15 residues. Losses at the gene ends were 3 bases for V and 8 bases for J; bases not matched to a gene: 6. Germline loops: CDR1 SGHRS, CDR2 YFSETQ. CDR3 region: CASSSGTSGVSTQYF. In nucleotides, the CDR3 is TGCGCCAGCAGCTCCGGGACTAGCGGGGTCAGTACGCAGTATTTT.

V and J are TRBV5-1 and TRBJ1-2; 8 bases line up with TRBD1. The CDR3 contains 15 residues. V shed 4 bases and J 8 bases; nucleotides not matched to a gene: 13. Looked up from germline, CDR1 is SGHRS and CDR2 is YFSETQ. The CDR3 DNA is TGCGCCAGCAGCGGACATGGGGCGGACAGGGACGGCTACACCTTC. Amino acid sequence: CASSGHGADRDGYTF.

CDR3 sequence (DNA): TGTGCCAGCAGCTTGGGACAGCTTAATTCACCCCTCCACTTT. Encoded protein: CASSLGQLNSPLHF. The genes are TRBV5-5 and TRBJ1-6, with TRBD1 as a possible D gene (5 bases). Trimming left V 0 bases short and J 6 bases short, with 7 bases between. CDR1 is SGHKS and CDR2 is YYEKEE in the germline V gene (reference sequence). CDR3 length: 14 residues.

Details on this clone: Other DNA sequences from this sample encode an identical CDR3 as well. As DNA, the CDR3 is TGTGCCAGCAGCTTAGTAGGCGGATCGGGCTACGAGCAGTACTTC. This sequence encodes CASSLVGGSGYEQYF. The rearrangement uses TRBV7-2 and TRBJ2-7; D is ambiguous. V lost 1 base and J 3 bases, leaving 13 bases between the germline ends. Per the germline V gene, CDR1 is SGHTA and CDR2 is FQGNSA. This CDR3 has 15 amino acids. Full variable domain (missing parts from reference TRBV7-2 and TRBJ2-7): GAGVSQSPSNKVTEKGKDVELRCDPISGHTALYWYRQSLGQGLEFLIYFQGNSAPDKSGLPSDRFSAERTGGSVSTLTIQRTQQEDSAVYLCASSLVGGSGYEQYFGPGTRLTVT.

This clone has only one observation. V is TRBV25-1 and J is TRBJ1-1; no clear D gene. The CDR3 runs to 12 residues. V lost 5 bases, J lost 2 bases, and 6 bases lay in between. Germline CDR1 is MGHDK and CDR2 is SYGVNS. CDR3 loop: CASSFRNTEAFF. The CDR3 DNA reads as TGTGCCAGCAGTTTCAGAAACACTGAAGCTTTCTTT.

The chain couples TRBV6-5 to TRBJ1-1; possible D gene TRBD1, 5 bases. The V gene's germline CDR1 is MNHEY and CDR2 SVGAGI. There are 14 residues in the CDR3. V gave up 4 bases and J gave up 6 bases, with 15 bases separating them. CDR3 in amino acids: CASSFRARKAEAFF. The CDR3 nucleotides are TGTGCCAGCAGTTTCAGGGCCAGGAAAGCTGAAGCTTTCTTT.

V gene TRBV6-6 combines with J gene TRBJ1-1; D is unresolved. Per the germline V gene, CDR1 is MNHNY and CDR2 is SVGAGI (reference sequence). This CDR3 contains 15 residues. Between the trimmed V and J ends, which lost 1 base and 0 bases, there was a span of 9 bases. The CDR3 DNA is TGTGCCAGCAGTTACTTACCTGGGATGAACACTGAAGCTTTCTTT. Translated, it gives CASSYLPGMNTEAFF.

The chain recombines TRBV5-6 with TRBJ2-7; D perhaps matches TRBD1 (5 bases). Between the trimmed V and J ends, which lost 4 bases and 0 bases, there was a span of 8 bases. The CDR3 is 13 residues long. Germline V gene data show CDR1 as SGHDT and CDR2 as YYEEEE. CDR3 sequence reads: CASSRQSSYEQYF. CDR3 DNA: TGTGCCAGCAGCCGACAGAGCTCCTACGAGCAGTACTTC.

The chain combines TRBV11-2 with TRBJ2-1; 8 bases are shared with TRBD2. Germline trimming cut 2 bases from V and 6 bases from J; bases unmatched to any gene: 12. The V gene's germline CDR1 is SGHAT and CDR2 FQNNGV. The CDR3 runs 17 residues. CDR3 sequence reads: CASSLRAGGPGFNEQFF. The CDR3 DNA follows: TGTGCCAGCAGCTTAAGGGCGGGGGGCCCCGGTTTCAATGAGCAGTTCTTC.

The rearrangement joins TRBV11-3 to TRBJ2-3, with 9 bases aligning to TRBD2. V shed 5 bases, J shed 2 bases, and the junction held 2 bases outside the gene matches. This CDR3 has 14 amino acids. Per germline, CDR1 SGHNT and CDR2 YENEEA. The CDR3: CASSAGGFTDTQYF. The CDR3, as DNA: TGTGCCAGCAGCGCGGGGGGGTTCACAGATACGCAGTATTTT.

The rearrangement links TRBV7-9 to TRBJ1-1; D remains unclear. Germline CDR1 SEHNR, CDR2 FQNEAQ (reference sequence). The CDR3 is 15 amino acids. V lost 6 bases and J lost 2, with 16 bases in between. This CDR3 reads CASRAWAGVNTEAFF. In DNA, the CDR3 is TGTGCCAGCAGGGCCTGGGCTGGGGTTAACACTGAAGCTTTCTTT.

In its sample, this clone was seen once. The chain uses TRBV18 and TRBJ2-2; 8 positions agree with TRBD1. Unmatched junction bases numbered 6, after V lost 3 bases and J lost 0 bases. The CDR3 covers 17 residues. The germline CDR1 and CDR2 sequences are KGHSH and LQKENI. CDR3 residues: CASSPPRTGTNTGELFF. CDR3 coding DNA: TGTGCCAGCTCACCCCCCAGGACAGGGACGAACACCGGGGAGCTGTTTTTT.

The chain is built from TRBV5-1 and TRBJ2-5, with TRBD2 identical over 11 bases. The V segment lost 4 bases and the J segment 7 bases; nucleotides outside the gene matches: 6. CDR1 SGHRS and CDR2 YFSETQ come from the germline V gene. CDR3 length equals 14 residues. The CDR3 sequence is CASSPTSGSRTQYF. DNA of the CDR3: TGCGCCAGCAGCCCAACTAGCGGGAGTAGGACCCAGTACTTC.

As regards this clone: At the DNA level, this CDR3 is encoded by other sequences in the same sample as well. The chain couples TRBV10-3 to TRBJ1-1; D is perhaps TRBD1 (6 bases). The CDR3 runs 14 residues. Looked up from germline, CDR1 is ENHRY and CDR2 is SYGVKD. V was trimmed by 2 bases and J by 5 bases, leaving 12 bases between them. In nucleotides, the CDR3 is TGTGCCATCAGTGAGCAACAGGGAGGGACTGAAGCTTTCTTT. Its translation: CAISEQQGGTEAFF.

The rearrangement joins TRBV7-3 to TRBJ2-1; D may be TRBD1 (6 bases). V shed 5 bases and J shed 6 bases, with 14 bases lying between them. Germline CDR1 reads SGHTA; CDR2 reads FQGTGA. The CDR3 is 14 amino acids. The CDR3 spells CASSAQGIGNEQFF. The CDR3 coding sequence is TGTGCCAGCAGCGCACAGGGTATTGGCAATGAGCAGTTCTTC. Full variable domain (outside the CDR3, taken from reference TRBV7-3 and TRBJ2-1): GAGVSQTPSNKVTEKGKYVELRCDPISGHTALYWYRQSLGQGPEFLIYFQGTGAADDSGLPNDRFFAVRPEGSVSTLKIQRTERGDSAVYLCASSAQGIGNEQFFGPGTRLTVL.

The chain uses TRBV6-5 and TRBJ2-5, with 11 bases that match TRBD2. Germline lookup yields CDR1 MNHEY and CDR2 SVGAGI. CDR3 size: 14 residues. After removal of 5 bases from V and 5 bases from J, the junction contained 4 bases not matched to a gene. For the CDR3, the DNA is TGTGCCAGCAGTAGACTAGCGGGGTGGGAGACCCAGTACTTC. It specifies CASSRLAGWETQYF.